The sequence of this TCR beta chain was determined in a study of cytomegalovirus exposure and HLA in healthy donors. Researchers ran the PCR with 60 Vbeta and 13 Jbeta primers. Here immunoSEQ multiplex PCR was the method, and the copy in TCRdb shows in-frame clones only, minus some. The sample has 120,000 to 150,000 clones. The trim removed 3 bases at V and 5 bases at J, leaving 4 bases unmatched. Germline lookup yields CDR1 KGHSH and CDR2 LQKENI. This CDR3 contains 13 residues. The clonotype comes from a man aged 40-50 years in good health and CMV-seronegative. The genes are TRBV18 and TRBJ2-7, with 7 bases lining up with TRBD1. Specimen: PBMCs. The CDR3 region is CASSPTGVNEQYF. The CDR3 DNA is TGTGCCAGCTCACCCACAGGGGTGAACGAGCAGTACTTC.